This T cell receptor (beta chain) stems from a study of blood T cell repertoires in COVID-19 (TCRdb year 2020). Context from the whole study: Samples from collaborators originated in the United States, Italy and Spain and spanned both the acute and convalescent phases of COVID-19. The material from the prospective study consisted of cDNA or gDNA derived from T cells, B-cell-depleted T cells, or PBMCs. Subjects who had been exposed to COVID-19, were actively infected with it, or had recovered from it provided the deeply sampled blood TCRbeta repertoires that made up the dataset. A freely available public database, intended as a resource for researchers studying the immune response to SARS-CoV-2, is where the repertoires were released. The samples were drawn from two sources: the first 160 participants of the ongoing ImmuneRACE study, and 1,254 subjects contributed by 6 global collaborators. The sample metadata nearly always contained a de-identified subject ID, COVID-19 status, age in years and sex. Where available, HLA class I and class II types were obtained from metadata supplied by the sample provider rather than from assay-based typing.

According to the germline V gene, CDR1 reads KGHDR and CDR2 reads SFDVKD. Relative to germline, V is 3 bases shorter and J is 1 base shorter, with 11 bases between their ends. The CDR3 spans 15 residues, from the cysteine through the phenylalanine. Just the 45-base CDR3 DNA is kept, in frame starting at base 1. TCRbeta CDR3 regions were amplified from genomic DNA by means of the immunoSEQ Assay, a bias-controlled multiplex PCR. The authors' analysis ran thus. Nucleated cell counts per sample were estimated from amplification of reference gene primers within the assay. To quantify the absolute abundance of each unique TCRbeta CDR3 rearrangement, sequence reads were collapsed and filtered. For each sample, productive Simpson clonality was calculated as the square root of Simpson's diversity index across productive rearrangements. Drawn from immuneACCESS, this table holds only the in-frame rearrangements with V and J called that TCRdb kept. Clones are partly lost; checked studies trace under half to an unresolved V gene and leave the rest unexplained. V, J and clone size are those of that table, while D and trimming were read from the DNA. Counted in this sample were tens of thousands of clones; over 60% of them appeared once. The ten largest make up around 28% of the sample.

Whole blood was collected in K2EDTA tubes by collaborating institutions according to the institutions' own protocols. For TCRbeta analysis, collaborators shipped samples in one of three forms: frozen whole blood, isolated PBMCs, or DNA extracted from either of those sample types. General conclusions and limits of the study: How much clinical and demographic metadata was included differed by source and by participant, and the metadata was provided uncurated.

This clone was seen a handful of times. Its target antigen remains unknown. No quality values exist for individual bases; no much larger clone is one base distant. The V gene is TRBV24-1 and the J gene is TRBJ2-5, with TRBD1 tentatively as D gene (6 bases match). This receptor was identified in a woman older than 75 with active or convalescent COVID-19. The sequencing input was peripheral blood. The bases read TGTGCCACCAGTGATCCTGACAGGTTCCAAGAGACCCAGTACTTC. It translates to CATSDPDRFQETQYF.